This T cell receptor beta chain derives from a study of cytomegalovirus exposure and HLA in healthy donors. The PCR was carried out with 60 Vbeta primers and 13 Jbeta primers. Assay: immunoSEQ multiplex PCR; the TCRdb copy retains only in-frame clones and omits some. The data show approximately 130,000 clones, 80% seen once. Germline V CDR1 and CDR2: MNHNS, SASEGT. V was pared by 3 bases and J by 1 base, with 9 bases between. The CDR3 runs to 14 residues. Material for sequencing was PBMCs. This sequence was found in a woman aged 40 to 49 in good health and CMV-seronegative. J is TRBJ1-1 and V is TRBV6-1; D not resolved. CDR3 region: CASSDSGQNTEAFF. CDR3 nucleotide sequence: TGTGCCAGCAGTGATTCAGGTCAGAACACTGAAGCTTTCTTT.